This TCR beta chain is drawn from a study of blood T cell repertoires in COVID-19. In the study overall: Specimens from acute and convalescent COVID-19 originated in the United States, Italy and Spain. Sources were T cells, B-cell-depleted T cells, or PBMCs; the material itself was cDNA or gDNA.

Germline lookup yields CDR1 SGHRS and CDR2 YFSETQ. The CDR3 is 13 residues long. Between the trimmed V and J ends, which lost 0 bases and 14 bases, there was a span of 16 bases. Authors' methods: Counts of nucleated cells, estimated from reference gene primer amplification, were obtained. Measured with immunoSEQ multiplex PCR; TCRdb has only the in-frame clones, and not every one. V, J and clone size are those of that table, while D and trimming were read from the DNA. The top ten clones hold about 12% of a sample with some 200,000 clones, roughly 82% of them seen once. This TCR derives from a woman aged 40 to 50 with acute or convalescent COVID-19. V is TRBV5-1 and J is TRBJ2-3; a weak D match, TRBD2 (6 bases). Sequenced: peripheral blood. CDR3: CASSLAGTGSTYF. The CDR3, as DNA: TGCGCCAGCAGCTTGGCCGGGACTGGCTCCACGTATTTT.